The 13 T cell receptor beta chains below come from one sample, sequenced in a study of T cell responses to AZD1222 COVID-19 vaccine (dated by TCRdb to the early 2020s). The library came from the immunoSEQ multiplex PCR assay. TCRdb holds this immuneACCESS table with in-frame rearrangements only. Some clones are missing; in checked studies, unresolved V genes explain under half, and the rest has no known cause. The table for this sample lists some 97,000 clones; about 93% of them were counted only once. 1.5% to 2% of the sample rests with the top ten. The time point label, as the study defines it: baseline before first vaccination. The specimen was peripheral blood, collected on day 0 of AZD1222 vaccination. These receptors all stem from an adult in good health.

The CDR3 DNA is TGCGCCAGCAGCTTGGTTTTCCGGGAGACCGGGGAGCTGTTTTTT. Its translation: CASSLVFRETGELFF. V is TRBV5-1 and J is TRBJ2-2; D possibly corresponds to TRBD2 (6 bases). V was pared by 0 bases and J by 5 bases, with 11 bases between. From germline, CDR1 is SGHRS and CDR2 YFSETQ. There are 15 residues in the CDR3. Drawing the rest from reference TRBV5-1 and TRBJ2-2, the complete variable domain is KAGVTQTPRYLIKTRGQQVTLSCSPISGHRSVSWYQQTPGQGLQFLFEYFSETQRNKGNFPGRFSGRQFSNSRSEMNVSTLELGDSALYLCASSLVFRETGELFFGEGSRLTVL.

V gene TRBV6-5 combines with J gene TRBJ2-1, with 11 bases matching TRBD2. V lost 10 bases, J lost 3 bases, and 8 bases stayed unmatched. The CDR3 runs to 15 residues. Germline CDR1 reads MNHEY; CDR2 reads SVGAGI. For the CDR3, the DNA is TGTGCCACCACCCCGACTAGCGGGGTCTACAATGAGCAGTTCTTC. This codes for CATTPTSGVYNEQFF.

The gene calls are TRBV7-2 and TRBJ1-4; D not certain. From germline, CDR1 is SGHTA and CDR2 FQGNSA. V gave up 1 base and J gave up 11 bases, with 8 bases separating them. This CDR3 comprises 12 residues. CDR3 sequence: CASSLDSNKLFF. The DNA for the CDR3 is TGTGCCAGCAGCTTAGATTCCAACAAACTGTTTTTT.

The chain combines TRBV11-3 with TRBJ1-1; 7 nucleotides agree with TRBD1. The CDR3 sequence is 14 residues long. V was clipped by 3 bases and J by 6 bases; unmatched bases: 7. Germline CDR1 reads SGHNT; CDR2 reads YENEEA. The CDR3 DNA follows: TGTGCCAGCAGCTTGAGGGGGCGAACAGCTGAAGCTTTCTTT. It encodes CASSLRGRTAEAFF. Full variable domain (missing parts from reference TRBV11-3 and TRBJ1-1): EAGVVQSPRYKIIEKKQPVAFWCNPISGHNTLYWYLQNLGQGPELLIRYENEEAVDDSQLPKDRFSAERLKGVDSTLKIQPAELGDSAVYLCASSLRGRTAEAFFGQGTRLTVV.

This chain joins TRBV5-1 and TRBJ1-1; D is perhaps TRBD1 (5 bases). V was cut by 4 bases and J by 0 bases, with 28 bases left in between. Germline lookup yields CDR1 SGHRS and CDR2 YFSETQ. This CDR3 spans 20 amino acids. The CDR3 DNA sequence: TGCGCCAGCAGCCGGGTTGCGGGGCGGAGAGGTTTGGCGATGAACACTGAAGCTTTCTTT. Translated, it gives CASSRVAGRRGLAMNTEAFF.

The V gene is TRBV29-1, the J gene TRBJ1-1, with D maybe TRBD1 (6 bases). Trimming stripped 4 bases from V and 6 bases from J, with 12 bases between. CDR1 is SQVTM and CDR2 is ANQGSEA in the germline V gene. The CDR3 length is 12 residues. The DNA of the CDR3 is TGCAGCGTTGCCACAGGGAAATCTGAAGCTTTCTTT. Translated: CSVATGKSEAFF.

V usage is TRBV12-3 or TRBV12-4 and J usage is TRBJ2-1; D is uncertain. The CDR3 length is 13 residues. Deletions cut 3 bases from V and 5 bases from J, with 8 bases between. CDR3 DNA: TGTGCCAGCAGTTTCGACGGAGACAATGAGCAGTTCTTC. This encodes CASSFDGDNEQFF.

This chain connects TRBV5-6 to TRBJ1-5, with unresolved D. Germline loops: CDR1 SGHDT, CDR2 YYEEEE. The CDR3 is made up of 16 amino acids. Trimming pared 0 bases from V and 3 bases from J, leaving 13 bases between. CDR3 region: CASSLGPPVNNQPQHF. The CDR3 nucleotides read TGTGCCAGCAGCTTGGGGCCCCCTGTTAACAATCAGCCCCAGCATTTT.

J is TRBJ1-2 and V is TRBV27, with D perhaps matching TRBD1 (6 bases). Per germline, CDR1 MNHEY and CDR2 SMNVEV (reference sequence). This CDR3 has 14 residues. Trimming took off 6 bases at V and 3 bases at J, with 14 bases between the two ends. CDR3 amino acids: CASSPGTTYYGYTF. The CDR3 DNA reads as TGTGCCAGCAGCCCCGGGACAACCTACTATGGCTACACCTTC.

This clone was counted once. The rearrangement joins TRBV5-1 to TRBJ2-7; D gene unclear. V was pared by 1 base and J by 2 bases, with 7 bases between. CDR3 size: 13 residues. CDR1 is SGHRS and CDR2 is YFSETQ in the germline V gene. CDR3 DNA: TGCGCCAGCAGCTTGTACATTGCCTACGAGCAGTACTTC. It translates to CASSLYIAYEQYF.

V usage is TRBV2 and J usage is TRBJ2-1; D possibly corresponds to TRBD2 (6 bases). Germline assignment: CDR1 SNHLY and CDR2 FYNNEI. The CDR3 has 15 residues. Trimming pared 6 bases from V and 0 bases from J, leaving 12 bases between. The CDR3 here is CASRSLASSYNEQFF. The CDR3 nucleotides are TGTGCCAGCAGGTCCCTAGCGAGCTCCTACAATGAGCAGTTCTTC. Full variable domain (outside the CDR3, taken from reference TRBV2 and TRBJ2-1): EPEVTQTPSHQVTQMGQEVILRCVPISNHLYFYWYRQILGQKVEFLVSFYNNEISEKSEIFDDQFSVERPDGSNFTLKIRSTKLEDSAMYFCASRSLASSYNEQFFGPGTRLTVL.

The CDR3 sequence is CASSRWTSGSETQYF. The CDR3 DNA sequence: TGCGCCAGCAGCCGGTGGACTAGCGGGAGTGAGACCCAGTACTTC. V is TRBV5-1 and J is TRBJ2-5, with 13 bases lining up with TRBD2. The CDR3 has 15 amino acids. Germline V lookup: CDR1 SGHRS, CDR2 YFSETQ. V trimming: 4 bases; J trimming: 5 bases; junction bases outside the gene matches: 5. Using reference TRBV5-1 and TRBJ2-5 for the parts outside the CDR3, the full variable domain is KAGVTQTPRYLIKTRGQQVTLSCSPISGHRSVSWYQQTPGQGLQFLFEYFSETQRNKGNFPGRFSGRQFSNSRSEMNVSTLELGDSALYLCASSRWTSGSETQYFGPGTRLLVL.

The rearrangement uses TRBV10-2 and TRBJ2-1; 7 nucleotides match TRBD2. The CDR3 is made up of 17 amino acids. Germline V gene sequence: CDR1 WSHSY, CDR2 SAAADI. J was trimmed by 0 bases and V by 7 bases; bases with no gene match: 12. The CDR3 is CASNGRRNGSSYNEQFF. The CDR3 coding sequence is TGCGCCAGCAACGGGAGGCGAAACGGGAGCTCCTACAATGAGCAGTTCTTC.